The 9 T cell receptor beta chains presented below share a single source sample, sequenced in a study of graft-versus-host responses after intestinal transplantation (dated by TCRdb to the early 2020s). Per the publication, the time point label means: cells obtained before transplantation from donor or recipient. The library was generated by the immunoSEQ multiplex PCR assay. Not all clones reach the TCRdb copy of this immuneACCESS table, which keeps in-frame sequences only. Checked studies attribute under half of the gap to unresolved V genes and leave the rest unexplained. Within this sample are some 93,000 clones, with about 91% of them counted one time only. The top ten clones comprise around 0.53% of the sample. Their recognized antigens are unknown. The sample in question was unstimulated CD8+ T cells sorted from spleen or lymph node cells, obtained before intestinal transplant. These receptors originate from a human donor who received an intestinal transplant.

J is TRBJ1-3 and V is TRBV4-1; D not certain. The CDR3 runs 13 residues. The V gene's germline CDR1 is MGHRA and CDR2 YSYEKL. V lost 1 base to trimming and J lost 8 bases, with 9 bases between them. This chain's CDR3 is CASSQVVRDTIYF. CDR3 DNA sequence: TGCGCCAGCAGCCAAGTGGTACGCGACACCATATATTTT.

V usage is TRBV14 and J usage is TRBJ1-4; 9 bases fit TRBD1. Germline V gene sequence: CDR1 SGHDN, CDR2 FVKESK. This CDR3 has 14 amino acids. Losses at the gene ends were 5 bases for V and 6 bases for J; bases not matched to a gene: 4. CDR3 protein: CASSTRDRDEKLFF. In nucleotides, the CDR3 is TGTGCCAGCAGCACCCGGGACAGGGATGAAAAACTGTTTTTT.

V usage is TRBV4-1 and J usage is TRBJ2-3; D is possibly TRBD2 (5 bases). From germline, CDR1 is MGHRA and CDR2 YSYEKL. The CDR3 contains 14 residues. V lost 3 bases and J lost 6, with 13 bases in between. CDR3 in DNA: TGCGCCAGCAGCCACATCGAGGGCCCCGATACGCAGTATTTT. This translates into CASSHIEGPDTQYF.

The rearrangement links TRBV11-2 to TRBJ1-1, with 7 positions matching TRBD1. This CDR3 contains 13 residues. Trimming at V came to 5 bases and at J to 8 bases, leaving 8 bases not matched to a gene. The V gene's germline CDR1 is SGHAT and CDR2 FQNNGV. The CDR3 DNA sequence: TGTGCCAGCAGCACAGACAGGGCACCAGAAGCTTTCTTT. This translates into CASSTDRAPEAFF. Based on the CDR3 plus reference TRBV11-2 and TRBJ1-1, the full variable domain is EAGVAQSPRYKIIEKRQSVAFWCNPISGHATLYWYQQILGQGPKLLIQFQNNGVVDDSQLPKDRFSAERLKGVDSTLKIQPAKLEDSAVYLCASSTDRAPEAFFGQGTRLTVV.

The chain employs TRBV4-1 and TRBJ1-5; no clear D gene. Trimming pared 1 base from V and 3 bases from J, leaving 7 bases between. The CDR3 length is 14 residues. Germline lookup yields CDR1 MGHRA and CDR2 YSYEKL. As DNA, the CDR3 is TGCGCCAGCAGCCAAGGAGTCAACAATCAGCCCCAGCATTTT. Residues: CASSQGVNNQPQHF.

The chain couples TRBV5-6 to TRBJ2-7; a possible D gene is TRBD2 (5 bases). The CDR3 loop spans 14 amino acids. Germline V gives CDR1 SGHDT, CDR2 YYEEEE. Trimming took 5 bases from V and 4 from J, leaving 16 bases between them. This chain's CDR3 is CASRLRREAYEQYF. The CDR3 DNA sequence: TGTGCCAGCAGGCTCCGACGGGAAGCTTACGAGCAGTACTTC.

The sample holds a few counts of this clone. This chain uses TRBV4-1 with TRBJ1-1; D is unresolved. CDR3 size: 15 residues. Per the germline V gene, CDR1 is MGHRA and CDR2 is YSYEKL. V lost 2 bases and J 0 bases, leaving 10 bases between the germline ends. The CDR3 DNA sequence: TGCGCCAGCAGCCAACACAGAACCTTGAACACTGAAGCTTTCTTT. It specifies CASSQHRTLNTEAFF.

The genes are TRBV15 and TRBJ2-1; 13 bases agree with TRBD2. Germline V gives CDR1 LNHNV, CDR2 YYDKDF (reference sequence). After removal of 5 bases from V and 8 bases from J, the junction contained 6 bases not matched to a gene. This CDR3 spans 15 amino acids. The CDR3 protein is CATSDRTSGSDEQFF. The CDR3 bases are TGTGCCACCAGCGATCGGACTAGCGGGAGCGATGAGCAGTTCTTC. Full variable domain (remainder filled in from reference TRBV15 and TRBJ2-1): DAMVIQNPRYQVTQFGKPVTLSCSQTLNHNVMYWYQQKSSQAPKLLFHYYDKDFNNEADTPDNFQSRRPNTSFCFLDIRSPGLGDTAMYLCATSDRTSGSDEQFFGPGTRLTVL.

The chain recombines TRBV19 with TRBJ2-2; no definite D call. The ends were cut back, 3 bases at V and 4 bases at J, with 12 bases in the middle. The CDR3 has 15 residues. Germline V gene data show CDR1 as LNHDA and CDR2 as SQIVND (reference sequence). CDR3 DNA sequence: TGTGCCAGTAGTATTGTTGGCCCGGGCACCGGGGAGCTGTTTTTT. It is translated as CASSIVGPGTGELFF.